The rows below give T cell receptor beta chains drawn from one sample of a study of metastatic and nonmetastatic thyroid tumors. MiXCR re-clonotyped the PCR reads for TCRdb. The sample holds about 14,000 clones; less than 35% are singletons and the top ten take around a quarter. The material sequenced was tumor tissue. The receptors come from a female donor with papillary thyroid cancer or a benign thyroid nodule (not recorded which). Some clones in this sample may be carry-over from other donors' samples. Both conserved end residues are part of each CDR3. A clone size is listed for some rows: how often the clone was seen (once, few, many), or a class if it is expanded.

CASSFFSGRAVNEQFF,TRBV5-8,-
CASTKLRSGRALHEQYF,TRBV27,medium-sized
CASSQERFYEQYF,TRBV14,-
CASSLTTGYGTEAFF,TRBV5-1,-
CASSEEERRGPGYGYTF,TRBV6-1,-
CASSLGTSTYEQFF,TRBV11-1,-
CASSVVGSGNSEQFF,TRBV9,-
CASSVAGSKGETQYF,TRBV9,-
CASSLVAVSAGGTDTQYF,TRBV5-1,-
CSAPLVGMNTEAFF,TRBV20-1,-
CASSSGTSGRPSANEQFF,TRBV28,medium-sized
CATRDSTSYGQYF,TRBV6-2/TRBV6-3,few
CSALATGADEQYF,TRBV20-1,-
CASSLGGTSGNVYNEQFF,TRBV12-3/TRBV12-4,few
CASSLGGFGTYEQYF,TRBV7-9,many
CACTGVGLGGYTF,TRBV30,-
CSARGDIEYQPQHF,TRBV20-1,few
CASSPQRNEQFF,TRBV18,-
CASRDRGTEAFF,TRBV6-2/TRBV6-3,many
CASSQAVGVHTEAFF,TRBV4-1,-
CSAREQSTYEQYF,TRBV20-1,-
CAISLFGSRDNEQFF,TRBV5-6,few